Sequencing of this TCR beta chain was carried out in a study of early T cells in non-severe SARS-CoV-2 infection. The wider study: The input, bulk RNA from unsorted whole blood, was sequenced, and chains were unpaired.

Tagging with unique molecular identifiers was applied to individual cDNA molecules. TCRdb passed the 5' RACE reads through MiXCR, listing each CDR3 protein once. The table records some 81,000 distinct CDR3 sequences, 8.5% to 10% of them present only once. V was shortened by 5 bases and J by 2 bases, with 13 bases between the two germline ends. Germline-derived CDR1 and CDR2 are SGHVS and FNYEAQ. The CDR3 is made up of 15 amino acids. This clonotype was seen a handful of times. The chain couples TRBV7-6 to TRBJ1-5; D is undetermined. This clonotype originated in an adult who was a healthcare worker with PCR-confirmed SARS-CoV-2 infection or an uninfected control (not recorded which). The specimen sequenced was whole blood. CDR3 in DNA: TGTGCCAGCAGCACCGAGGCGGGTCGCAATCAGCCCCAGCATTTT. As protein: CASSTEAGRNQPQHF.